These 32 T cell receptor beta chains were all obtained from the same sample, sequenced in a study of response to subunit inactivated influenza vaccine. From the RT-PCR reads, TCRdb called clonotypes with MiXCR, one entry per CDR3 protein. The table records around 520,000 distinct CDR3 sequences, roughly 23% of them present only once. Material: CD4+ T cells sorted from PBMCs, obtained around 5 days after vaccination. Every receptor here comes from a man aged 45-60 years who received an inactivated influenza vaccine.

The chain joins TRBV28 to TRBJ2-5; TRBD1 aligns across 7 bases. The J segment lost 3 bases and the V segment lost 4 bases, leaving 8 bases of the junction unmatched. CDR1 is MDHEN, CDR2 SYDVKM, per germline. This CDR3 comprises 15 residues. The CDR3: CASSSSEGAKETQYF. The CDR3 DNA follows: TGTGCCAGCAGTTCCTCCGAGGGGGCCAAAGAGACCCAGTACTTC.

This clonotype appeared a few times. The V call is TRBV18, the J call TRBJ2-7; 7 nucleotides agree with TRBD2. The CDR3 length is 17 residues. The V segment lost 4 bases and the J segment 3 bases; nucleotides outside the gene matches: 15. Germline CDR1 and CDR2: KGHSH and LQKENI. The CDR3 sequence is CASSLKQVGGGDYEQYF. CDR3 in DNA: TGTGCCAGCTCACTTAAGCAGGTCGGTGGGGGGGACTACGAGCAGTACTTC.

The chain carries TRBV7-3 and TRBJ2-1; 7 bases fit TRBD2. Germline lookup yields CDR1 SGHTA and CDR2 FQGTGA. The CDR3 contains 15 residues. The ends lost 4 bases at V and 4 bases at J; junction bases unmatched: 7. For the CDR3, the DNA is TGTGCCAGCAGCTCCCTAGCGGAGCCTTACAATGAGCAGTTCTTC. Translated, it gives CASSSLAEPYNEQFF.

This clonotype was counted at least ten times. V is TRBV12-3 or TRBV12-4 and J is TRBJ2-2; no clear D gene. V was pared by 6 bases and J by 3 bases, with 2 bases between. This CDR3 is 11 amino acids long. CDR3 region: CASRDTGELFF. CDR3 sequence (DNA): TGTGCCAGCAGGGACACCGGGGAGCTGTTTTTT.

Only a few counts were recorded for this clonotype. This chain links TRBV10-3 with TRBJ2-7; TRBD1 is a possible D gene (6 bases). The CDR3 contains 15 residues. Germline loops: CDR1 ENHRY, CDR2 SYGVKD. The V and J ends lost 4 bases and 1 base respectively, with 14 bases between them. The CDR3 loop is CAISGNLGQSYEQYF. CDR3 in DNA: TGTGCCATCAGTGGGAACCTAGGACAGTCCTACGAGCAGTACTTC.

This clonotype has more than one count but fewer than ten. The genes are TRBV5-1 and TRBJ2-7, with D maybe TRBD1 (6 bases). Germline loops: CDR1 SGHRS, CDR2 YFSETQ. V dropped 0 bases and J dropped 3 bases, with 16 bases sitting between them. The CDR3 totals 16 residues. The DNA of the CDR3 is TGCGCCAGCAGCTTGGCCAGGGGTCCCCATCACTACGAGCAGTACTTC. Protein: CASSLARGPHHYEQYF.

The rearrangement uses TRBV6-2 or TRBV6-3 and TRBJ2-1, with TRBD2 as a possible D gene (5 bases). CDR3 length: 13 amino acids. Trimming left V 2 bases short and J 9 bases short, with 11 bases between. From germline, CDR1 is MNHEY and CDR2 SVGEGT. CDR3 nucleotide sequence: TGTGCCAGCAGTTACATGGAACTAGGTGAGCAGTTCTTC. It codes for CASSYMELGEQFF.

J is TRBJ2-7 and V is TRBV11-2, with D perhaps TRBD1 (5 bases). This CDR3 region has 17 residues. Trimming pared 4 bases from V and 0 bases from J, leaving 19 bases between. Germline values: CDR1 SGHAT, CDR2 FQNNGV. The CDR3 region is CASSSEHRTLSSYEQYF. CDR3 nucleotides: TGTGCCAGCAGCTCCGAACACAGGACACTGAGCTCCTACGAGCAGTACTTC.

The V and J genes are TRBV10-3 and TRBJ2-7, with D tentatively TRBD2 (6 bases). The germline V gene has CDR1 ENHRY and CDR2 SYGVKD. Trimming cost V 0 bases and J 2 bases, with 11 bases left between them. This CDR3 comprises 15 residues. Here the CDR3 reads CAISESGTSTYEQYF. CDR3 nucleotides: TGTGCCATCAGTGAGTCTGGGACTTCCACCTACGAGCAGTACTTC.

This rearrangement joins TRBV21-1 to TRBJ2-5; the D call TRBD1 from the table was never checked on the DNA. TRBV21-1 counts as a pseudogene. The CDR3 runs 15 residues. Here the CDR3 reads CASSTAGTGKETQYF. CDR3 nucleotide sequence: TGTGCCAGCAGCACTGCCGGGACAGGGAAAGAGACCCAGTACTTC.

This clonotype was observed a handful of times. The chain uses TRBV5-6 and TRBJ2-5; D is ambiguous. V was cut by 1 base and J by 1 base, with 17 bases left in between. Germline CDR1 and CDR2: SGHDT and YYEEEE. The CDR3 totals 17 residues. The CDR3 sequence: CASSLILAGGSQETQYF. DNA for the CDR3: TGTGCCAGCAGCTTGATCCTGGCCGGCGGTTCCCAAGAGACCCAGTACTTC.

In DNA, the CDR3 is TGTGCCAGCAGCTTTTTCGGGACCAAAAACATTCAGTACTTC. This codes for CASSFFGTKNIQYF. This chain connects TRBV7-2 to TRBJ2-4; TRBD2 might be the D (5 bases). The germline CDR1 and CDR2 sequences are SGHTA and FQGNSA. The CDR3 extends over 14 amino acids. Between the trimmed V and J ends, which lost 3 bases and 2 bases, there was a span of 8 bases.

This chain links TRBV7-3 with TRBJ2-2; D uncertain. The CDR3 extends over 15 amino acids. Trimming left V 1 base short and J 4 bases short, with 10 bases between. CDR1 and CDR2 (germline): SGHTA, FQGTGA. The chain's CDR3 is CASSLIAQPTGELFF. The CDR3 DNA is TGTGCCAGCAGCTTAATCGCCCAGCCCACCGGGGAGCTGTTTTTT. The whole variable domain, filled in from reference TRBV7-3 and TRBJ2-2, reads GAGVSQTPSNKVTEKGKYVELRCDPISGHTALYWYRQSLGQGPEFLIYFQGTGAADDSGLPNDRFFAVRPEGSVSTLKIQRTERGDSAVYLCASSLIAQPTGELFFGEGSRLTVL.

This chain connects TRBV4-2 to TRBJ2-7, with a tentative D call TRBD2 (6 bases). CDR1 and CDR2 from the germline V gene are LGHNA and YNFKEQ. The CDR3 loop spans 16 amino acids. Trimming shortened V by 0 bases and J by 0 bases, and 12 bases separated the two germline ends. Here the CDR3 reads CASSQDLNSGSYEQYF. For the CDR3, the DNA is TGTGCCAGCAGCCAAGATTTAAATAGCGGCTCCTACGAGCAGTACTTC.

This clonotype appeared many times. The V call is TRBV20-1, the J call TRBJ2-1; the D gene is possibly TRBD1 (5 bases). CDR3 length: 12 residues. Germline V gene lookup returns CDR1 DFQATT and CDR2 SNEGSKA (reference sequence). V was shortened by 3 bases and J by 7 bases, with 10 bases between the two germline ends. In DNA form, the CDR3 reads TGCAGTGCTAGCCACAGGCAGAATGAGCAGTTCTTC. It translates to CSASHRQNEQFF.

The chain has TRBV12-3 or TRBV12-4 and TRBJ1-2; TRBD1 matches 7 bases. With V trimmed by 8 bases and J by 4 bases, 16 bases remained unmatched. The CDR3 runs to 16 residues. CDR3 in amino acids: CASGHTGAASPYGYTF. Written as DNA, the CDR3 is TGTGCCAGCGGCCACACAGGGGCGGCCTCTCCCTATGGCTACACCTTC.

The chain is built from TRBV15 and TRBJ2-1, with 8 bases aligning to TRBD1. Germline CDR1 is LNHNV and CDR2 is YYDKDF (reference sequence). The CDR3 runs to 15 residues. V gave up 4 bases and J gave up 4 bases; unmatched junction bases: 6. In DNA form, the CDR3 reads TGTGCCACCAGCAAAGGTCAGGGGGCGTACAATGAGCAGTTCTTC. Its translation: CATSKGQGAYNEQFF.

The chain employs TRBV6-1 and TRBJ2-1, with 8 bases identical to TRBD2. The V gene's germline CDR1 is MNHNS and CDR2 SASEGT. The CDR3 covers 15 residues. Trimming cost V 3 bases and J 4 bases; bases outside gene matches: 5. CDR3 in DNA: TGTGCCAGCAGTGACGGGACTAGGGCTTACAATGAGCAGTTCTTC. Residues: CASSDGTRAYNEQFF.

This clonotype was observed a handful of times. This chain links TRBV4-3 with TRBJ1-1; 7 nucleotides match TRBD1. CDR1 is LGHNA and CDR2 is YSLEER in the germline V gene. V dropped 5 bases and J dropped 1; count of bases not matched to a gene: 4. The CDR3 covers 14 residues. The CDR3 is CASSFDRENTEAFF. The CDR3 DNA reads as TGCGCCAGCAGCTTTGACAGGGAGAACACTGAAGCTTTCTTT.

This sequence joins TRBV20-1 and TRBJ2-5; D assignment may be TRBD1 or TRBD2 (5 bases each). Germline CDR1 DFQATT, CDR2 SNEGSKA (reference sequence). The CDR3 runs 16 residues. V was clipped by 3 bases and J by 3 bases, with 20 bases between them. This chain's CDR3 is CSASSRGPGTEETQYF. Written as DNA, the CDR3 is TGCAGTGCTAGTTCCAGAGGTCCCGGGACCGAAGAGACCCAGTACTTC.

This clonotype was counted ten times or more. This rearrangement joins TRBV5-5 to TRBJ2-1, with TRBD2 matching 10 bases. CDR1 is SGHKS and CDR2 is YYEKEE in the germline V gene (reference sequence). The CDR3 runs 15 residues. Trimming cost V 1 base and J 7 bases; bases outside gene matches: 5. CDR3 residues: CASSLLAGVGNEQFF. DNA for the CDR3: TGTGCCAGCAGCTTGCTAGCGGGAGTGGGGAATGAGCAGTTCTTC.

This clonotype was picked up one time. This chain connects TRBV6-6 to TRBJ1-5; D call uncertain. Germline V gene sequence: CDR1 MNHNY, CDR2 SVGAGI (reference sequence). The ends were cut back, 6 bases at V and 9 bases at J, with 15 bases in the middle. The CDR3 is 13 amino acids. The CDR3 region has the DNA TGTGCCAGCAGCTCGGACCCTCTCCGGCCCCAGCATTTT. It encodes CASSSDPLRPQHF.

CDR3 sequence reads: CASSLARGAGGVFF. The CDR3 DNA is TGTGCCAGCAGCTTGGCGCGGGGTGCGGGGGGCGTTTTCTTC. This chain uses TRBV5-6 with TRBJ2-1, with 8 positions matching TRBD2. V dropped 0 bases and J dropped 16; count of bases not matched to a gene: 12. Germline V gene lookup returns CDR1 SGHDT and CDR2 YYEEEE. CDR3 length equals 14 residues. The complete variable domain, with remaining parts taken from reference TRBV5-6 and TRBJ2-1, reads DAGVTQSPTHLIKTRGQQVTLRCSPKSGHDTVSWYQQALGQGPQFIFQYYEEEERQRGNFPDRFSGHQFPNYSSELNVNALLLGDSALYLCASSLARGAGGVFFGPGTRLTVL.

The genes are TRBV3-1 and TRBJ1-2; TRBD1 agrees at 8 bases. V dropped 3 bases and J dropped 4; count of bases not matched to a gene: 4. Germline lookup yields CDR1 LGHDT and CDR2 YNNKEL (reference sequence). This CDR3 has 14 amino acids. The CDR3 DNA reads as TGTGCCAGCAGCCAGACAGGGGCGCTCTATGGCTACACCTTC. Its translation is CASSQTGALYGYTF.

The chain joins TRBV12-3 or TRBV12-4 to TRBJ1-1; 7 bases are a match to TRBD1. The CDR3 runs to 15 residues. The J segment lost 5 bases and the V segment lost 4 bases, leaving 10 bases of the junction unmatched. The CDR3 DNA reads as TGTGCCAGCAGTTCCTACCCACAGGGGAAGACTGAAGCTTTCTTT. Translating it yields CASSSYPQGKTEAFF.

V usage is TRBV29-1 and J usage is TRBJ2-7, with D unresolved. Germline V lookup: CDR1 SQVTM, CDR2 ANQGSEA. The ends were cut back, 6 bases at V and 4 bases at J, with 10 bases in the middle. The CDR3 sequence is 11 residues long. The CDR3 here is CSVAFQYEQYF. The CDR3 DNA reads as TGCAGCGTAGCCTTTCAGTACGAGCAGTACTTC.

This clonotype was found a few times. This chain uses TRBV20-1 with TRBJ2-5; D is unresolved. V was shortened by 4 bases and J by 0 bases, with 15 bases between the two germline ends. Germline V CDR1 and CDR2: DFQATT, SNEGSKA (reference sequence). This CDR3 is built from 15 residues. CDR3 DNA: TGCAGTGCTACTCCGCGGCGGATGAACCAAGAGACCCAGTACTTC. This encodes CSATPRRMNQETQYF.

The gene calls are TRBV20-1 and TRBJ2-4; perhaps TRBD2 as D (6 bases). CDR1 and CDR2 from the germline V gene are DFQATT and SNEGSKA (reference sequence). Trimming stripped 4 bases from V and 0 bases from J, with 7 bases between. The CDR3 has 13 amino acids. The CDR3 is CSATGLAKNIQYF. CDR3 nucleotide sequence: TGCAGTGCTACGGGACTAGCCAAAAACATTCAGTACTTC.

V gene TRBV12-3 or TRBV12-4 combines with J gene TRBJ2-5; D uncertain. This CDR3 is built from 13 residues. The V gene lost 7 bases and the J gene lost 2 bases, with 11 bases spanning the gap. The DNA of the CDR3 is TGTGCCAGCAACATCCCTCCTCAAGAGACCCAGTACTTC. Its translation: CASNIPPQETQYF.

The chain carries TRBV24-1 and TRBJ1-4; D uncertain. V was pared by 6 bases and J by 5 bases, with 12 bases between. The CDR3 is made up of 14 amino acids. The V gene's germline CDR1 is KGHDR and CDR2 SFDVKD. CDR3 nucleotide sequence: TGTGCCACCAGTCCCAGGAGAAGAAATGAAAAACTGTTTTTT. This sequence encodes CATSPRRRNEKLFF.

The V gene is TRBV5-1, the J gene TRBJ2-2, with D hard to call. CDR1 is SGHRS, CDR2 YFSETQ, per germline. V lost 0 bases and J lost 7, with 10 bases in between. The CDR3 spans 14 residues. CDR3 nucleotides: TGCGCCAGCAGCTTGGAGCTAACCGGCGGGGAGCTGTTTTTT. Residues: CASSLELTGGELFF.

The chain uses TRBV6-1 and TRBJ2-2; D call uncertain. The CDR3 contains 14 residues. Per germline, CDR1 MNHNS and CDR2 SASEGT. With 6 bases removed from V and 2 bases from J, the gap between germline ends came to 10 bases. CDR3 in amino acids: CASRERRNTGELFF. CDR3 coding DNA: TGTGCCAGCAGGGAGAGGCGTAACACCGGGGAGCTGTTTTTT.